This passage covers 19 T cell receptor beta chains from one sample sequenced in a study of T cell responses to AZD1222 COVID-19 vaccine (dated by TCRdb to 2020 to 2022). The library relied on the immunoSEQ multiplex PCR assay. TCRdb stores this immuneACCESS table with in-frame sequences only. Part of the clones is absent; in the studies checked, under half of the shortfall reflects unresolved V genes, and no reason is known for the rest. A total of about 180,000 clones appear in this sample, roughly 89% of them only once. Clones ranked in the top ten supply approximately 1.8% of the sample. In light of the paper, this sample's time point label describes: baseline before first vaccination. This specimen consisted of peripheral blood, obtained on day 0 of AZD1222 vaccination. The source is an adult in good health.

The V gene is TRBV18, the J gene TRBJ1-1; D gene uncertain. Germline lookup yields CDR1 KGHSH and CDR2 LQKENI. V was pared by 2 bases and J by 4 bases, with 11 bases between. The CDR3 loop spans 14 amino acids. CDR3 nucleotide sequence: TGTGCCAGCTCACCAGACGGAGCGGGCACTGAAGCTTTCTTT. Protein sequence: CASSPDGAGTEAFF.

The chain joins TRBV25-1 to TRBJ1-1; D possibly corresponds to TRBD1 (6 bases). The germline gives CDR1 MGHDK, CDR2 SYGVNS. There are 14 residues in the CDR3. The V end was cut by 5 bases, the J end by 4 bases, with 14 bases between. The CDR3 nucleotides read TGTGCCAGCAGTACTCAGGGCAGGGGCACTGAAGCTTTCTTT. As protein: CASSTQGRGTEAFF.

Here the CDR3 DNA reads TGTGCCAGCAGCTCGGGGAGGACTGAAGCTTTCTTT. Amino acids: CASSSGRTEAFF. The V and J genes are TRBV7-9 and TRBJ1-1; no firm D call. The V gene lost 4 bases and the J gene lost 5 bases, with 8 bases spanning the gap. The length of the CDR3 is 12 residues. The germline gives CDR1 SEHNR, CDR2 FQNEAQ (reference sequence). The variable domain in full, with the rest retrieved from reference TRBV7-9 and TRBJ1-1, is DTGVSQNPRHKITKRGQNVTFRCDPISEHNRLYWYRQTLGQGPEFLTYFQNEAQLEKSRLLSDRFSAERPKGSFSTLEIQRTEQGDSAMYLCASSSGRTEAFFGQGTRLTVV.

The CDR3 region has the DNA TGTGCCAGTAGTCCCCGGACTAGCGGCAAAAACATTCAGTACTTC. This codes for CASSPRTSGKNIQYF. This chain joins TRBV19 and TRBJ2-4; 10 bases match TRBD2. Losses at the gene ends were 5 bases for V and 3 bases for J; bases not matched to a gene: 4. Germline assignment: CDR1 LNHDA and CDR2 SQIVND (reference sequence). The CDR3 totals 15 residues.

This sequence joins TRBV9 and TRBJ1-6; D unclear. This CDR3 contains 14 residues. The V end lost 7 bases, the J end lost 5 bases, and 13 bases lay between the germline ends. The germline V gene has CDR1 SGDLS and CDR2 YYNGEE. CDR3: CASRGGSNNSPLHF. The DNA for the CDR3 is TGTGCCAGCCGCGGTGGGAGTAATAATTCACCCCTCCACTTT.

The chain is built from TRBV6-5 and TRBJ1-2; D uncertain. Trimming left V 9 bases short and J 0 bases short, with 8 bases between. The germline CDR1 and CDR2 sequences are MNHEY and SVGAGI. CDR3 size: 12 residues. CDR3 amino acids: CASSRSNYGYTF. For the CDR3, the DNA is TGTGCCAGTTCGCGGTCTAACTATGGCTACACCTTC.

The rearrangement joins TRBV5-4 to TRBJ2-7; 7 bases fit TRBD1. The CDR3 runs to 13 residues. In germline, CDR1 is SGHNT, CDR2 YYREEE (reference sequence). With V trimmed by 4 bases and J by 7 bases, 8 bases remained unmatched. Here the CDR3 DNA reads TGTGCCAGCAGCAAGGACAGGATGGGAGAGCAGTACGTC. This translates into CASSKDRMGEQYV.

This clone was found once. The chain carries TRBV7-2 and TRBJ1-2, with TRBD1 matching over 8 bases. The CDR3 is made up of 15 amino acids. After removal of 1 base from V and 6 bases from J, the junction contained 7 bases not matched to a gene. Germline V gives CDR1 SGHTA, CDR2 FQGNSA. CDR3 protein: CASSLVNPGGDGYTF. CDR3 bases: TGTGCCAGCAGCTTAGTTAACCCAGGGGGCGATGGCTACACCTTC.

The chain couples TRBV28 to TRBJ2-7; 8 bases are a match to TRBD2. The CDR3 consists of 16 residues. Germline V gives CDR1 MDHEN, CDR2 SYDVKM. V shed 3 bases, J shed 0 bases, and the junction held 7 bases outside the gene matches. The CDR3 sequence: CASSLGGGPSSYEQYV. CDR3 sequence (DNA): TGTGCCAGCAGTTTGGGCGGGGGGCCAAGCTCCTACGAGCAGTACGTC.

V usage is TRBV27 and J usage is TRBJ1-3; D perhaps matches TRBD1 (5 bases). The V end was cut by 2 bases, the J end by 0 bases, with 8 bases between. This CDR3 comprises 15 residues. Germline V gene sequence: CDR1 MNHEY, CDR2 SMNVEV (reference sequence). In nucleotides, the CDR3 is TGTGCCAGCAGTTTACGGCAGGGCTCTGGAAACACCATATATTTT. Translated: CASSLRQGSGNTIYF.

The chain joins TRBV5-5 to TRBJ1-5, with 10 bases that match TRBD1. V lost 5 bases to trimming and J lost 2 bases; unmatched junction nucleotides: 4. Germline values: CDR1 SGHKS, CDR2 YYEKEE (reference sequence). The CDR3 consists of 15 residues. The chain's CDR3 is CASSSTGGGNQPQHF. DNA for the CDR3: TGTGCCAGCAGTTCGACAGGGGGCGGCAATCAGCCCCAGCATTTT.

The chain has TRBV7-9 and TRBJ1-5; D gene ambiguous. Trimming left V 2 bases short and J 5 bases short, with 10 bases between. The CDR3 has 14 amino acids. Germline V CDR1 and CDR2: SEHNR, FQNEAQ (reference sequence). CDR3: CASSLRRWDQPQHF. The CDR3 DNA follows: TGTGCCAGCAGCTTAAGGAGGTGGGATCAGCCCCAGCATTTT.

V and J are TRBV4-2 and TRBJ2-1; D tentatively fits TRBD1 or TRBD2 (5 bases each). V lost 0 bases, J lost 3 bases, and 12 bases lay in between. From germline, CDR1 is LGHNA and CDR2 YNFKEQ. CDR3 length equals 16 residues. DNA for the CDR3: TGTGCCAGCAGCCAAGATCCGGCTGGGGGCTACAATGAGCAGTTCTTC. This codes for CASSQDPAGGYNEQFF.

This rearrangement joins TRBV7-8 to TRBJ1-1, with D possibly being TRBD1 (5 bases). Trimming cost V 4 bases and J 5 bases, with 26 bases left between them. CDR3 size: 18 residues. Germline V gene lookup returns CDR1 SGHVS and CDR2 FQNEAQ. The CDR3 nucleotides read TGTGCCAGCAGCTCAGCGGGCCTTTGGGGCCGGGCATTTACTGAAGCTTTCTTT. Translated: CASSSAGLWGRAFTEAFF. Filled out from reference TRBV7-8 and TRBJ1-1, the complete variable domain reads GAGVSQSPRYKVAKRGQDVALRCDPISGHVSLFWYQQALGQGPEFLTYFQNEAQLDKSGLPSDRFFAERPEGSVSTLKIQRTQQEDSAVYLCASSSAGLWGRAFTEAFFGQGTRLTVV.

The CDR3 spells CASSLTVGVGNTIYF. For the CDR3, the DNA is TGTGCCAGCAGCTTGACAGTGGGTGTTGGAAACACCATATATTTT. This chain connects TRBV11-2 to TRBJ1-3, with D perhaps matching TRBD1 (5 bases). V lost 3 bases and J 3 bases, leaving 12 bases between the germline ends. The CDR3 consists of 15 residues. Germline V gene lookup returns CDR1 SGHAT and CDR2 FQNNGV.

V and J are TRBV6-2 or TRBV6-3 and TRBJ2-7; 10 nucleotides agree with TRBD1. With 6 bases clipped from V and 3 bases from J, the junction kept 5 bases outside the gene matches. This CDR3 has 14 residues. From germline, CDR1 is MNHEY and CDR2 SVGEGT. The CDR3 bases are TGTGCCAGCAGCTTGACAGGGGGCCGCTACGAGCAGTACTTC. Its translation: CASSLTGGRYEQYF.

The chain employs TRBV11-3 and TRBJ2-5; TRBD2 aligns across 7 bases. Germline values: CDR1 SGHNT, CDR2 YENEEA. The CDR3 sequence is 13 residues long. Germline trimming cut 2 bases from V and 5 bases from J; bases unmatched to any gene: 2. The CDR3 DNA reads as TGTGCCAGCAGCTTAAATAGCGGGGAGACCCAGTACTTC. It encodes CASSLNSGETQYF.

CDR3 sequence reads: CASRQTGPGELFF. The DNA for the CDR3 is TGTGCCAGCAGACAGACAGGGCCCGGGGAGCTGTTTTTT. The rearrangement uses TRBV6-5 and TRBJ2-2; 7 nucleotides match TRBD1. This CDR3 region has 13 residues. Trimming at V came to 6 bases and at J to 6 bases, leaving 4 bases not matched to a gene. The germline V gene has CDR1 MNHEY and CDR2 SVGAGI.

V usage is TRBV5-6 and J usage is TRBJ1-5, with 10 positions matching TRBD1. Germline CDR1 and CDR2: SGHDT and YYEEEE. Germline trimming cut 4 bases from V and 2 bases from J; bases unmatched to any gene: 6. The CDR3 covers 16 residues. The chain's CDR3 is CASSEYGTGGNQPQHF. The CDR3, as DNA: TGTGCCAGCAGCGAATACGGGACAGGGGGCAATCAGCCCCAGCATTTT. The variable domain in full, completed from reference TRBV5-6 and TRBJ1-5, reads DAGVTQSPTHLIKTRGQQVTLRCSPKSGHDTVSWYQQALGQGPQFIFQYYEEEERQRGNFPDRFSGHQFPNYSSELNVNALLLGDSALYLCASSEYGTGGNQPQHFGDGTRLSIL.